This TCR beta chain derives from a study of shared clonotypes between healthy human individuals. Turning to the study itself: Samples came from a couple of female and three male donors aged 18 to 49. Broader study findings: Among non-shared clonotypes, generation probabilities were lower than among those shared by all four donors.

CDR1 is LNHDA, CDR2 SQIVND, per germline (reference sequence). V was pared by 10 bases and J by 1 base, with 8 bases between. The CDR3 covers 13 residues. TCRdb's copy holds only in-frame clones and misses some; the assay was immunoSEQ multiplex PCR. The sample holds some 1.5 million clones; roughly 96% are singletons and the top ten take about 1.2%. Remarks on this clone: Antigen unknown.

Sequencing used naive CD4+ T cells sorted from blood. Subset defined: CD45RA+ positively selected. This TCR came from a man aged 25-45 years in good health. The chain couples TRBV19 to TRBJ2-6; D ambiguous. CDR3 in DNA: TGTGCCACCATGGGGTCTGGGGCCAACGTCCTGACTTTC. Protein: CATMGSGANVLTF.